This T cell receptor (beta chain) was documented in a study of shared T cell receptors in the human thymus. Germline values: CDR1 SGHRS, CDR2 YFSETQ. The CDR3 totals 15 residues. V was clipped by 4 bases and J by 6 bases; unmatched bases: 9. Profiled with immunoSEQ multiplex PCR; TCRdb holds only in-frame clones, not every one. The data contain 450,000 to 650,000 clones, about four fifths of them singletons. This same sample was also taken into another study, of human thymus T cells. That report notes: Infants served as donors; they were healthy and Finnish and were having corrective surgery for congenital heart defects. Thymic tissue was derived from resections collected during corrective heart surgery. Repertoires from thymus and blood appeared to show biased V and J gene usage. Related studies noted strongly shared thymic repertoires across unrelated people.

The clonotype comes from a boy under two years old with a congenital heart defect. The material sequenced was thymocytes. V gene TRBV5-1 combines with J gene TRBJ1-4; 7 bases align to TRBD1. Here the CDR3 DNA reads TGCGCCAGCAGCCTTCCCGACAGGGTCGATGAAAAACTGTTTTTT. It specifies CASSLPDRVDEKLFF.